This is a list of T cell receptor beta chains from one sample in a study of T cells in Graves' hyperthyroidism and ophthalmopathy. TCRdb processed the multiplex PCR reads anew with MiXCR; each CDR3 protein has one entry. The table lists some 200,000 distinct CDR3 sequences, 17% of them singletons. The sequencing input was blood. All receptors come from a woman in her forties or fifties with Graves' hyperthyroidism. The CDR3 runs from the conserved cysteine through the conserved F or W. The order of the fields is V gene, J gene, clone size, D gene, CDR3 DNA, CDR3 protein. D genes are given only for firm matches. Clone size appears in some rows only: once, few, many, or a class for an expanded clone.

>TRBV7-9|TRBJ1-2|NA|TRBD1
TGTGCCAGCAGCTCTGTTCTCTCCGGGACAGGGGTTTTGGGCTACACCTTC
CASSSVLSGTGVLGYTF
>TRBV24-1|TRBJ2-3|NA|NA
TGTGCCACCAGTGATCGACCCACCGGGACCCCTACGGGGCAGTATTTT
CATSDRPTGTPTGQYF
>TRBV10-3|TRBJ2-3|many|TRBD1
TGTGCCATCAGGGGGGACAGGGGCACAGATACGCAGTATTTT
CAIRGDRGTDTQYF
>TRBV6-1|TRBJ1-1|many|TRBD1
TGTGCCAGCAGGATGACAGGGGGCTCTGAAGCTTTCTTT
CASRMTGGSEAFF
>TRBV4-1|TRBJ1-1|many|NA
TGCGCCAGCAACAACGGACAGCTGAACACTGAAGCTTTCTTT
CASNNGQLNTEAFF
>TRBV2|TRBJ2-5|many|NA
TGTGCCAGCAAAACGGACCAAATTCACGAGACCCAGTACTTC
CASKTDQIHETQYF
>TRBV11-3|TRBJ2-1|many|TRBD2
TGTGCCAGCAACCCCCAGACTAGCGCCTCTTCCTACAATGAGCAGTTCTTC
CASNPQTSASSYNEQFF
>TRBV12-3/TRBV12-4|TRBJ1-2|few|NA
TGTGCCAGCAGTCTAGGTCGGACAGCGGGGAACTATGGCTACACCTTC
CASSLGRTAGNYGYTF
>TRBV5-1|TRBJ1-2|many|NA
TGCGCCAGCAGCTTGTTGGGCGAAGATGGCTACACCTTC
CASSLLGEDGYTF
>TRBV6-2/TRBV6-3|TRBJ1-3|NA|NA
TGTGCCAGCTCGTTGGACCCGAGCTCTGGAAACACCATATATTTT
CASSLDPSSGNTIYF
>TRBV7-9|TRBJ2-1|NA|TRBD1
TGTGCCAGCAGCTTAAAGGGGTTCCAATCAAACGACAGGGATAAGCAGTTCTTC
CASSLKGFQSNDRDKQFF
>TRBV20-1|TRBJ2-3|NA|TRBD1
TGCAGTGCTAGCCCAGGGGGCCCCACAGATACGCAGTATTTT
CSASPGGPTDTQYF
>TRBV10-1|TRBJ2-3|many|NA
TGCGCCAGCAGCGTGGTATATGACTCAGATACGCAGTATTTT
CASSVVYDSDTQYF
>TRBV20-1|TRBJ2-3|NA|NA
TGCAGTGCTAGGATCGCCACAAGCGGCACAGATACGCAGTATTTT
CSARIATSGTDTQYF
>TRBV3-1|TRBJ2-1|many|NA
TGTGCCAGCAGCCTCCGTAGGGGGGGAGTCCTCGATGAGCAGTTCTTC
CASSLRRGGVLDEQFF
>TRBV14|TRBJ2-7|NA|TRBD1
TGTGCCAGCAGCCAGCTACTGACAGGGGGGTACGAGCAGTACTTC
CASSQLLTGGYEQYF
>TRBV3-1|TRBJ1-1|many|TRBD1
TGTGCCAGCAGCCGCGGACAGGGGGTATCTGAAGCTTTCTTT
CASSRGQGVSEAFF
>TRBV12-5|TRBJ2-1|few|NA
TGTGCTAGTGAATCGTCAGGGATCGGCAATGAGCAGTTCTTC
CASESSGIGNEQFF
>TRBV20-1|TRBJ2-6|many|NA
TGCAGTGCTTTGGAGAGCTCTGGGGCCAACGTCCTGACTTTC
CSALESSGANVLTF
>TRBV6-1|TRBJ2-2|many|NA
TGTGCCAGCAGTGAAGTGGCAGGATCGAACACCGGGGAGCTGTTTTTT
CASSEVAGSNTGELFF
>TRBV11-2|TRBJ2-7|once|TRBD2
TGTGCCAGCAGCCCGCGGGGGTTCGTACCCCCCTACGAGCAGTACTTC
CASSPRGFVPPYEQYF
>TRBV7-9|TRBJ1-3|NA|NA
TGTGCCAGCAGCTTAGGCGGGGCGAACTCTGGAAACACCATATATTTT
CASSLGGANSGNTIYF
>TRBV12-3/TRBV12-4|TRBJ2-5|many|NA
TGTGCCAGCAGCCCCCGACGGAACCAAGAGACCCAGTACTTC
CASSPRRNQETQYF
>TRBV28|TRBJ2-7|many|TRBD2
TGTGCCAGCAGTTCCCCTCGACTAGCGCTCTCCTACGAGCAGTACTTC
CASSSPRLALSYEQYF
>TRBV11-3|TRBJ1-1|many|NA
TGTGCCAGCAGCCCCGAGATGACAGGCGCTGAAGCTTTCTTT
CASSPEMTGAEAFF
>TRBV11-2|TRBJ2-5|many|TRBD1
TGTGCCAGCAGCTACGGACAGGCCCCAGAGACCCAGTACTTC
CASSYGQAPETQYF
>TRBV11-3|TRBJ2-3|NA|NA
TGTGCCAGCAGCGAATATAGCACAGATACGCAGTATTTT
CASSEYSTDTQYF
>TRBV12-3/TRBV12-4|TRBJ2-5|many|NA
TGTGCCAGCAGTCGAGGTTGGGAGACCCAGTACTTC
CASSRGWETQYF
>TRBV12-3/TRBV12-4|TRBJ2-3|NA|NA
TGTGCCAGCACCCTGACAGGTTCCCCCATGGATACGCAGTATTTT
CASTLTGSPMDTQYF
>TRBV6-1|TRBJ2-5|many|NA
TGTGCCAGCAGTGACTACAGCCAAGAGACCCAGTACTTC
CASSDYSQETQYF
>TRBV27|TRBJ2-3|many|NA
TGTGCCAGCAGTTTGGGCCCCGGGACTAGCACAGATACGCAGTATTTT
CASSLGPGTSTDTQYF
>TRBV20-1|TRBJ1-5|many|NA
TGCAGTGCTCGGACGGTGAGCAATCAGCCCCAGCATTTT
CSARTVSNQPQHF
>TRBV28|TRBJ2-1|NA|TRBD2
TGTGCCAGCAGTCCGACTAGCGGCCGGAGCTCCTACAATGAGCAGTTCTTC
CASSPTSGRSSYNEQFF
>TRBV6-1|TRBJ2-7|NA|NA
TGTGCCAGCAGCCCGAGGGAAATCCACTACGAGCAGTACTTC
CASSPREIHYEQYF
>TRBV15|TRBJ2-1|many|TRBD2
TGTGCCACCAGCAGAGGGGACGTCGCCGGGACTAGCGGGAGCCCCTACAATGAGCAGTTCTTC
CATSRGDVAGTSGSPYNEQFF
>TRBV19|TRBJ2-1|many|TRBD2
TGTGCCAGTAGCTCCAAACTAGCGGGAGGAAGAGAGCAGTTCTTC
CASSSKLAGGREQFF
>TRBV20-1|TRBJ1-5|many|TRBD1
TGCAGTGCCGGACAGGGTGAGGACAATCAGCCCCAGCATTTT
CSAGQGEDNQPQHF
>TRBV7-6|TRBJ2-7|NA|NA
TGTGCCAGCAGCCTCGTAAGGGACGCAGGCTCCTACGAGCAGTACTTC
CASSLVRDAGSYEQYF
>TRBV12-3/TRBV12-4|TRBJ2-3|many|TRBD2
TGTGCCAGCAGACCTGGACTAGCCTCCCCAGATACGCAGTATTTT
CASRPGLASPDTQYF
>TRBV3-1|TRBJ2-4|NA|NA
TGTGCCAGCAGCCGAACTCCGGGGGAAGGAACCAAAAACATTCAGTACTTC
CASSRTPGEGTKNIQYF
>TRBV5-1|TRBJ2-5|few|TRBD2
TGCGCCAGCAGCTTGGCGAGCGGGAGGGCATCCCAAGAGACCCAGTACTTC
CASSLASGRASQETQYF
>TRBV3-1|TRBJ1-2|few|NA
TGTGCCAGCAGCCAAGGTGTCATTAAGGGAGACACCTTC
CASSQGVIKGDTF
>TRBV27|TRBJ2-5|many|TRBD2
TGTGCCAGCAGCCACGCCTCTTCGGGAGGGAGAGAGACCCAGTACTTC
CASSHASSGGRETQYF
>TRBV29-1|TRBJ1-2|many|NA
TGCAGCGTTGACAACACAGGCTCCTATGGCTACACCTTC
CSVDNTGSYGYTF
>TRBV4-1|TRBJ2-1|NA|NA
TGCGCCAGCAGTGCTAGCGTGACCTACAATGAGCAGTTCTTC
CASSASVTYNEQFF
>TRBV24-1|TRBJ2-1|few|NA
TGTGCCACCAGTGATTTGACCCCCCTCAATGAGCAGTTCTTC
CATSDLTPLNEQFF
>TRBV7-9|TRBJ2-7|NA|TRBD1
TGTGCCAGCAGCCCCAGGGGGCTGGTATCCTACGAGCAGTACTTC
CASSPRGLVSYEQYF
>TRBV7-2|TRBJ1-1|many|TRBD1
TGTGCCAGCAGGCTGACAGGGGACACTGAAGCTTTCTTT
CASRLTGDTEAFF
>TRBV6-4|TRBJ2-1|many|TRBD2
TGTGCCAGCAGTGACTCGCTCGTAAGCGGGAGCCACAATGAGCAGTTCTTC
CASSDSLVSGSHNEQFF
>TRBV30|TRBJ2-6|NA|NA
TGTGCTATCTCAACGGACCCCGGGGCCAACGTCCTGACTTTC
CAISTDPGANVLTF
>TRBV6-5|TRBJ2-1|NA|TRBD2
TGTGCCAGCAGTTACCGTTCTTCTCTAGCGGTAGACAATGAGCAGTTCTTC
CASSYRSSLAVDNEQFF
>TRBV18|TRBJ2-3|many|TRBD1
TGTGCCAGCTCACCACCGAGGGGACAGGGGGCGCGTGAAGATACGCAGTATTTT
CASSPPRGQGAREDTQYF